The sequence of this T cell receptor beta chain was determined in a study of T cells in Graves' hyperthyroidism and ophthalmopathy. The length of the CDR3 is 14 residues. CDR1 and CDR2 from the germline V gene are MNHNS and SASEGT. V gave up 7 bases and J gave up 3 bases; unmatched junction bases: 5. Using RNA transcripts as the source, TCR beta CDR3 regions were amplified. HTBI primers were the set used in a first-round RT-PCR of the TCR CDR3. One entry per CDR3 protein results from TCRdb running MiXCR on the multiplex PCR reads. This table holds around 620,000 distinct CDR3 sequences, about 16% found once.

The sequence derives from a woman in her thirties with Graves' hyperthyroidism. This chain uses TRBV6-1 with TRBJ1-1; 10 bases fit TRBD1. The sequencing input was blood. The CDR3 DNA is TGTGCCAGCACTGCGGACAGGGGGGACACTGAAGCTTTCTTT. Its translation is CASTADRGDTEAFF.